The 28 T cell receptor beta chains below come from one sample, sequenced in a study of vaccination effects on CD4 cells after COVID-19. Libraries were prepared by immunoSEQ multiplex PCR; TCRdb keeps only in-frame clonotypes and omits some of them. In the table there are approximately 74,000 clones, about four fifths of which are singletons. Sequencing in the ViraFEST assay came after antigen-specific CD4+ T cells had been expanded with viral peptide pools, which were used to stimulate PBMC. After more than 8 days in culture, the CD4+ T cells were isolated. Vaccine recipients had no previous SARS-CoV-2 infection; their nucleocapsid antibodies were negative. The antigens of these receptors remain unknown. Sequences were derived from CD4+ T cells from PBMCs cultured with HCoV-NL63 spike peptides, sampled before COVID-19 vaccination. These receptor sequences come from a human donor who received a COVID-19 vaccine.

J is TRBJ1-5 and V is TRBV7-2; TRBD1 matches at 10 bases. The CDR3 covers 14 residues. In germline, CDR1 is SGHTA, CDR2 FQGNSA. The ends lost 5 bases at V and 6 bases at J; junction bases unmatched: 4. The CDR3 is CASSLTGGRQPQHF. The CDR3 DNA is TGTGCCAGCAGCCTGACAGGGGGCCGTCAGCCCCAGCATTTT. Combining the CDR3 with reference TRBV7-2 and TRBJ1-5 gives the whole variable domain GAGVSQSPSNKVTEKGKDVELRCDPISGHTALYWYRQSLGQGLEFLIYFQGNSAPDKSGLPSDRFSAERTGGSVSTLTIQRTQQEDSAVYLCASSLTGGRQPQHFGDGTRLSIL.

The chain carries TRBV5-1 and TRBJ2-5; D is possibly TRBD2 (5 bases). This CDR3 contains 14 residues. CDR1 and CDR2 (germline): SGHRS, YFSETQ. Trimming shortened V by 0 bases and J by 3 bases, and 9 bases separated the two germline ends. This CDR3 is CASSLEAGEETQYF. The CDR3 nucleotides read TGCGCCAGCAGCTTGGAGGCCGGGGAAGAGACCCAGTACTTC.

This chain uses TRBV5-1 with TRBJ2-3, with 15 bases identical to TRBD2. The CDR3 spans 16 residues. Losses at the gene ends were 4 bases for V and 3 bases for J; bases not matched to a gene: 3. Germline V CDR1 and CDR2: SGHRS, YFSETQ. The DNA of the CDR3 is TGCGCCAGCAGCACGGGGACTAGCGGGGGGACAGATACGCAGTATTTT. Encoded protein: CASSTGTSGGTDTQYF.

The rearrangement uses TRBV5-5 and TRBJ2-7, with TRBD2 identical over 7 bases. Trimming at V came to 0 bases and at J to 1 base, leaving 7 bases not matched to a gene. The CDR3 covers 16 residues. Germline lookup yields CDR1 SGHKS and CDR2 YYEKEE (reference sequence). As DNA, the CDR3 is TGTGCCAGCAGCTTGGGGGGGGGACTAACTTCCTACGAGCAGTACGTC. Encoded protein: CASSLGGGLTSYEQYV.

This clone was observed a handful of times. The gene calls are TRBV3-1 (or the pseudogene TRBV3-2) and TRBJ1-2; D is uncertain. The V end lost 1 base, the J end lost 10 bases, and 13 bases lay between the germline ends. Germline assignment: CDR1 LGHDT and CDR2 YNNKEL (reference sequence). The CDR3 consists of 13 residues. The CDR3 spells CASSQVTSANYTF. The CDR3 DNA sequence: TGTGCCAGCAGCCAAGTTACGTCAGCCAACTACACCTTC.

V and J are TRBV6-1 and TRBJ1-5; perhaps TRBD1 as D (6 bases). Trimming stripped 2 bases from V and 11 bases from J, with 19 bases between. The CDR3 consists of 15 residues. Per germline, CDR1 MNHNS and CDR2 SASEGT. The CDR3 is CASSEPGAGRAAQHF. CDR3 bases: TGTGCCAGCAGTGAACCAGGGGCGGGCAGGGCAGCCCAGCATTTT.

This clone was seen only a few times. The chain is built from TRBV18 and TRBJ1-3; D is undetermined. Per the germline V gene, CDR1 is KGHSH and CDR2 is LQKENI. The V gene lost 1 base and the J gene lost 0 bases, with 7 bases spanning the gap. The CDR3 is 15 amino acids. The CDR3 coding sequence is TGTGCCAGCTCACCACAGAAAAGCTCTGGAAACACCATATATTTT. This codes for CASSPQKSSGNTIYF.

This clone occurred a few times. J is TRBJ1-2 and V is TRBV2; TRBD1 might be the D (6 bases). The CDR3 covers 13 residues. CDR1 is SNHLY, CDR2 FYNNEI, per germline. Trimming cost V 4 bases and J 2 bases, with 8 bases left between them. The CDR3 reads CASSATGNYGYTF. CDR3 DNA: TGTGCCAGCAGTGCGACAGGAAACTATGGCTACACCTTC.

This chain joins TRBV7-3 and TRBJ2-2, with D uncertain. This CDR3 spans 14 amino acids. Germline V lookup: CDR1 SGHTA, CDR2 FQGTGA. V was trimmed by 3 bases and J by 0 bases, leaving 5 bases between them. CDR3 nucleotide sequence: TGTGCCAGCAGCTTGGGCACGAACACCGGGGAGCTGTTTTTT. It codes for CASSLGTNTGELFF.

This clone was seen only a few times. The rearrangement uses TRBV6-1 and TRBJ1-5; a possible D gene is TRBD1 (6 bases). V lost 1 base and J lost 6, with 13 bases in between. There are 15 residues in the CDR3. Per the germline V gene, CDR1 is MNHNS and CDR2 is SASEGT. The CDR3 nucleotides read TGTGCCAGCAGTGAAGTTTCAGGGGCAATTCAGCCCCAGCATTTT. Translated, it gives CASSEVSGAIQPQHF.

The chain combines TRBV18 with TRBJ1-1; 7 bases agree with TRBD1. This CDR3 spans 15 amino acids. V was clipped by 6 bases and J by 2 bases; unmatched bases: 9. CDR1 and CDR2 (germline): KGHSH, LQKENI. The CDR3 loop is CASSQSGTANTEAFF. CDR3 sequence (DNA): TGTGCCAGCTCTCAATCTGGGACAGCTAACACTGAAGCTTTCTTT.

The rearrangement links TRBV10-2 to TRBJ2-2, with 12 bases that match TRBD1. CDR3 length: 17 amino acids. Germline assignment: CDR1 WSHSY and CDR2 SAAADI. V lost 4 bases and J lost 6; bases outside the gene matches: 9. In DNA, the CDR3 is TGCGCCAGCAGTGCATATCCGGGACAGGGGGCTTCCGGGGAGCTGTTTTTT. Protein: CASSAYPGQGASGELFF.

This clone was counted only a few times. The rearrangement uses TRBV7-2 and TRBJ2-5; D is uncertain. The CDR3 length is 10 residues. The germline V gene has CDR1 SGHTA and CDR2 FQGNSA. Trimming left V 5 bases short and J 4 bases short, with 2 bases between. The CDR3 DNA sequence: TGTGCCAGCAGCATAGAGACCCAGTACTTC. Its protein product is CASSIETQYF.

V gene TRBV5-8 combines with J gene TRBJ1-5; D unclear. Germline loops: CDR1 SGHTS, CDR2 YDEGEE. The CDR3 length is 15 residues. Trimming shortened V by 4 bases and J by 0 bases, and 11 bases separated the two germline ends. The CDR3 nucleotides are TGTGCCAGCAGCCCCTTGTGGGGTAGCAATCAGCCCCAGCATTTT. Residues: CASSPLWGSNQPQHF.

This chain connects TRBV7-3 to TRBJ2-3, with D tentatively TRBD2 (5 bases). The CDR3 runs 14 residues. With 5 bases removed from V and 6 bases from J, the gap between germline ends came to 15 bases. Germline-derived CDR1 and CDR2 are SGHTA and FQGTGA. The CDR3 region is CASSLGVDGDTQYF. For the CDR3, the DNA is TGTGCCAGCAGCCTCGGGGTAGACGGGGATACGCAGTATTTT.

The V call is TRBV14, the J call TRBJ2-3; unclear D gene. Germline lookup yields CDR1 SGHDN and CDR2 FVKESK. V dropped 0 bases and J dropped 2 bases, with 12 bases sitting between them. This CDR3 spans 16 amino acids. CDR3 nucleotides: TGTGCCAGCAGCCAAGAGTCATACAGATTCACAGATACGCAGTATTTT. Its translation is CASSQESYRFTDTQYF.

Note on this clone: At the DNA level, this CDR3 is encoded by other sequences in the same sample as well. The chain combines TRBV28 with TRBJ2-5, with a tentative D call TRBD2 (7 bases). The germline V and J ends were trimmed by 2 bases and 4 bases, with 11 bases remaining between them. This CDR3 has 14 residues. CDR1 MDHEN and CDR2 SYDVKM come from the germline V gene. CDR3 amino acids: CASSLRGAGETQYF. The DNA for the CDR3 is TGTGCCAGCAGTTTACGGGGGGCTGGAGAGACCCAGTACTTC.

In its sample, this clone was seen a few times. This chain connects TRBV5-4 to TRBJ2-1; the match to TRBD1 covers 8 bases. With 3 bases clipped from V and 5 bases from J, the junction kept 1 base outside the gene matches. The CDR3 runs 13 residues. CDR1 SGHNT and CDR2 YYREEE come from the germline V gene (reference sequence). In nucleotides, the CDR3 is TGTGCCAGCAGCTCGACAGGGGACAATGAGCAGTTCTTC. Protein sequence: CASSSTGDNEQFF.

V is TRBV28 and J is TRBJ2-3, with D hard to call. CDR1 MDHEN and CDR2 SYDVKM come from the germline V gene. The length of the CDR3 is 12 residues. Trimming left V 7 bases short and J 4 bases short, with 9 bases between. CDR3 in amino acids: CASIQPPDTQYF. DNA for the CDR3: TGTGCCAGCATCCAACCCCCAGATACGCAGTATTTT. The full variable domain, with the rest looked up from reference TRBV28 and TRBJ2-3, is DVKVTQSSRYLVKRTGEKVFLECVQDMDHENMFWYRQDPGLGLRLIYFSYDVKMKEKGDIPEGYSVSREKKERFSLILESASTNQTSMYLCASIQPPDTQYFGPGTRLTVL.

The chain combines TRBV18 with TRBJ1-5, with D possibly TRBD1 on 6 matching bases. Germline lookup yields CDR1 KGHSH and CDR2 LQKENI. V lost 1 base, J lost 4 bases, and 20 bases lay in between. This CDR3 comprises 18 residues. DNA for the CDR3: TGTGCCAGCTCACCACGTATCCGCGTAGGGGGGAATAATCAGCCCCAGCATTTT. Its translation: CASSPRIRVGGNNQPQHF.

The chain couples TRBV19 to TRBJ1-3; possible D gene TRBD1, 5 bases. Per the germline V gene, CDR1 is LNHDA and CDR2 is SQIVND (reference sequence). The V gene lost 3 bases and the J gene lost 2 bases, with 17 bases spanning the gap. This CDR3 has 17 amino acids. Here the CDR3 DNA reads TGTGCCAGTAGTATCTTCGGCAAGGGGCCGACTGGAAACACCATATATTTT. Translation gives CASSIFGKGPTGNTIYF. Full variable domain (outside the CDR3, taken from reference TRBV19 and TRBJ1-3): DGGITQSPKYLFRKEGQNVTLSCEQNLNHDAMYWYRQDPGQGLRLIYYSQIVNDFQKGDIAEGYSVSREKKESFPLTVTSAQKNPTAFYLCASSIFGKGPTGNTIYFGEGSWLTVV.

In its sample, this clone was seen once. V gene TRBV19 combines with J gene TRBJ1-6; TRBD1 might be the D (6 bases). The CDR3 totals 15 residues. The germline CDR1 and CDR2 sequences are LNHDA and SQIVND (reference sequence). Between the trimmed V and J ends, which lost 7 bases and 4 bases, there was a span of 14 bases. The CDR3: CASKRSGQYNSPLHF. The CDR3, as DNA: TGTGCCAGTAAACGTTCAGGACAGTATAATTCACCCCTCCACTTT.

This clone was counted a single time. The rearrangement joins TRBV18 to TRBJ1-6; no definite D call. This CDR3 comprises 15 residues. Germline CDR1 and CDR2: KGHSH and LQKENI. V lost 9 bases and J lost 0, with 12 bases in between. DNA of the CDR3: TGTGCCAGTTCCATCGGGCCCTCCTATAATTCACCCCTCCACTTT. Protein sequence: CASSIGPSYNSPLHF.

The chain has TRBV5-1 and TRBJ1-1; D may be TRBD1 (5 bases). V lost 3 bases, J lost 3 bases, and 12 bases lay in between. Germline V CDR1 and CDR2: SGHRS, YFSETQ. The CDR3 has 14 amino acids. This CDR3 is CASSYQGKDTEAFF. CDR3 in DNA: TGCGCCAGCAGCTATCAGGGAAAGGACACTGAAGCTTTCTTT.

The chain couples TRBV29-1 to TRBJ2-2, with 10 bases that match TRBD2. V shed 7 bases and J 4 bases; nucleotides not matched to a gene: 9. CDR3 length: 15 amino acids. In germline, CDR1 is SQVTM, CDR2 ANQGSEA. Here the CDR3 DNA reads TGCAGCGCCTCCGGGACTAGCGTCTTCACCGGGGAGCTGTTTTTT. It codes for CSASGTSVFTGELFF.

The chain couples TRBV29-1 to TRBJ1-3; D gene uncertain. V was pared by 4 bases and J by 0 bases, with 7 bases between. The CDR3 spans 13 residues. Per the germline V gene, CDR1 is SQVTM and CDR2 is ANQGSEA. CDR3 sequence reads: CSVVSNSGNTIYF. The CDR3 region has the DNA TGCAGCGTTGTTTCCAACTCTGGAAACACCATATATTTT. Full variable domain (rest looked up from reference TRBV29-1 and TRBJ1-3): SAVISQKPSRDICQRGTSLTIQCQVDSQVTMMFWYRQQPGQSLTLIATANQGSEATYESGFVIDKFPISRPNLTFSTLTVSNMSPEDSSIYLCSVVSNSGNTIYFGEGSWLTVV.

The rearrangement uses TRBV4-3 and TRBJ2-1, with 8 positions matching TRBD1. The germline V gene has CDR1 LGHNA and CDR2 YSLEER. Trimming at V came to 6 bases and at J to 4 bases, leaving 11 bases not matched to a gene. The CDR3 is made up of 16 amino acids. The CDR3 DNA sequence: TGCGCCAGCAGTGGGGCAGCAGGGGGCCTTTACAATGAGCAGTTCTTC. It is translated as CASSGAAGGLYNEQFF.

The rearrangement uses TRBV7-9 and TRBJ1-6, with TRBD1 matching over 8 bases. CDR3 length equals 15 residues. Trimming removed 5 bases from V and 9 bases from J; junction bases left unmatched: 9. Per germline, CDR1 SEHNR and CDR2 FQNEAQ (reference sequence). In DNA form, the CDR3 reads TGTGCCAGCAGCCTGGGCACAGGGGGAGCTTCACCCCTCCACTTT. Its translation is CASSLGTGGASPLHF.